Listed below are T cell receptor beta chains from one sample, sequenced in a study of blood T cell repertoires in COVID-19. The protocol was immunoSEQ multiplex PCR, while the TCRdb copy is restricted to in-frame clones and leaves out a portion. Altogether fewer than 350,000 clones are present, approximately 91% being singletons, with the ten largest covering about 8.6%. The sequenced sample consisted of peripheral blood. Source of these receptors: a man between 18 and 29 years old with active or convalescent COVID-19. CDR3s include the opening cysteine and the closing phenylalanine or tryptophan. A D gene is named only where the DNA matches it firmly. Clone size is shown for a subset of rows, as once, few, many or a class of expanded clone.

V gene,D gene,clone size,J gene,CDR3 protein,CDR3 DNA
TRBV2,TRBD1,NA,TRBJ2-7,CASSDLGGTGVYEQYF,TGTGCCAGCAGTGATCTGGGTGGGACAGGGGTCTACGAGCAGTACTTC
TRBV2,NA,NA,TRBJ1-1,CASNTDRLNTEAFF,TGTGCCAGCAACACCGACAGGCTGAACACTGAAGCTTTCTTT
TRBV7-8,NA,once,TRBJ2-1,CASSVASTGSYNEQFF,TGTGCCAGCAGCGTGGCTAGCACCGGTTCCTACAATGAGCAGTTCTTC
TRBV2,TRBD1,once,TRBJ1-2,CAGCWDRNSYYGYTF,TGTGCCGGATGCTGGGACAGGAACTCTTATTATGGCTACACCTTC
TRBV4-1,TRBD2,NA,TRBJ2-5,CASSAVGGGARETQYF,TGCGCCAGCAGCGCGGTGGGCGGGGGGGCGAGGGAGACCCAGTACTTC
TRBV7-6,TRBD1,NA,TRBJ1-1,CASSSPGQGVTEAFF,TGTGCCAGCAGCTCGCCGGGACAGGGGGTTACTGAAGCTTTCTTT
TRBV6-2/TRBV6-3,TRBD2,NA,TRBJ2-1,CASSLLAVNNEQFF,TGTGCCAGCAGTTTACTAGCGGTTAACAATGAGCAGTTCTTC
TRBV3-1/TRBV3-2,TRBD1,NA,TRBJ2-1,CATRKEPGQGFNEQFF,TGTGCCACACGAAAGGAACCGGGACAGGGTTTCAATGAGCAGTTCTTC
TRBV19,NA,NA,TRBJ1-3,CASNPTGSGNTIYF,TGTGCCAGTAACCCGACAGGCTCTGGAAACACCATATATTTT
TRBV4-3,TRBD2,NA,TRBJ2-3,CASSHLAGYSTDTQYF,TGCGCCAGCAGCCATCTAGCGGGCTATAGCACAGATACGCAGTATTTT
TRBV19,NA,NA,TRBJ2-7,CASSQRGGSYEQYF,TGTGCCAGTAGCCAAAGGGGGGGCTCCTACGAGCAGTACTTC
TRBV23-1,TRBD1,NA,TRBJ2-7,CASSPGQGSYEQYF,TGCGCCAGCAGCCCGGGACAGGGATCCTACGAGCAGTACTTC
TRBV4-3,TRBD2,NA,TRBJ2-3,CASSQEPAGAPTDTQYF,TGCGCCAGCAGCCAAGAGCCAGCGGGGGCCCCCACAGATACGCAGTATTTT
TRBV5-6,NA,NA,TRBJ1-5,CASSFIGAPNQPQHF,TGTGCCAGCAGCTTTATAGGGGCCCCCAATCAGCCCCAGCATTTT
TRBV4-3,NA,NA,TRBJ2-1,CASSQVPGRPAYNEQFF,TGCGCCAGCAGCCAAGTCCCAGGGAGGCCTGCCTACAATGAGCAGTTCTTC
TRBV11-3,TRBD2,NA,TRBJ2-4,CASSLGLAGGTKNIQYF,TGTGCCAGCAGCTTAGGACTAGCGGGGGGCACTAAAAACATTCAGTACTTC
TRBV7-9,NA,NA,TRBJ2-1,CASSAPRVPAYNEQFF,TGTGCCAGCAGCGCACCCAGGGTACCCGCCTACAATGAGCAGTTCTTC
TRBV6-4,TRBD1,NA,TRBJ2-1,CASSGGPGQNEQFF,TGTGCCAGCAGTGGCGGACCGGGACAGAATGAGCAGTTCTTC
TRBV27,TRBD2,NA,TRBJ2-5,CASSSGLGFGETQYF,TGTGCCAGCAGTTCAGGACTAGGATTTGGGGAGACCCAGTACTTC
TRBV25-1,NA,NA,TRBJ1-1,CASFLDTEAFF,TGTGCCAGCTTCTTAGACACTGAAGCTTTCTTT
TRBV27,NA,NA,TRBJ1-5,CASSSWTDSNQPQHF,TGTGCCAGCAGTTCCTGGACAGATAGCAATCAGCCCCAGCATTTT
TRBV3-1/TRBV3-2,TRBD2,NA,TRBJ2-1,CASSQDPPSGGKDEQFF,TGTGCCAGCAGCCAAGATCCCCCGAGCGGGGGGAAAGATGAGCAGTTCTTC
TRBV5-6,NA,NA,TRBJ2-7,CASSSPAGVGTYEQYF,TGTGCCAGCAGCTCCCCCGCGGGCGTCGGAACCTACGAGCAGTACTTC
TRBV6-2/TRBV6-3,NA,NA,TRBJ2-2,CASSYLGLMGGELFF,TGTGCCAGCAGTTACTTGGGCCTAATGGGCGGGGAGCTGTTTTTT
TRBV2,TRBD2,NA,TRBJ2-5,CASRDGLAGEKTQYF,TGTGCCAGCAGGGACGGACTAGCGGGGGAGAAGACCCAGTACTTC
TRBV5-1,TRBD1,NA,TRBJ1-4,CASSLLQGEEKLFF,TGCGCCAGCAGCTTATTACAGGGGGAAGAAAAACTGTTTTTT
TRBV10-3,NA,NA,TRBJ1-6,CAIRDRFPYNSPLHF,TGTGCCATCAGAGACAGGTTCCCCTATAATTCACCCCTCCACTTT